This TCR beta chain stems from a study of T cell changes during pregnancy in multiple sclerosis. Libraries were prepared by immunoSEQ multiplex PCR; TCRdb keeps only in-frame clonotypes and omits some of them. This sample has 45,000 to 55,000 clones, with 88% found just once. V lost 6 bases to trimming and J lost 2 bases; unmatched junction nucleotides: 6. Germline V gene lookup returns CDR1 ENHRY and CDR2 SYGVKD. The CDR3 is 15 residues long. The V and J genes are TRBV10-3 and TRBJ1-5; 8 positions agree with TRBD1. The specimen comprised CD4+ T cells from peripheral blood mononuclear cells, sampled in the second trimester of pregnancy. The sequence was obtained from a female donor with multiple sclerosis, enrolled in a pregnancy study. This CDR3 reads CAISRDRSGNQPQHF. The CDR3 nucleotides are TGTGCCATCAGCAGGGACAGGAGTGGCAATCAGCCCCAGCATTTT.